A single sample gave rise to the 24 T cell receptor beta chains below, sequenced in a study of OX40 agonist ivuxolimab in advanced cancers. Clones were read by immunoSEQ multiplex PCR, and TCRdb kept only the in-frame ones, dropping some. The sample lists over 55,000 clones, more than 85% occurring once. The sequencing here drew on CD4+ or CD8+ T cells sorted from blood, taken in a trial of the OX40 agonist ivuxolimab. The receptors derive from an adult with an advanced solid tumor such as melanoma, head and neck, liver or kidney cancer.

This chain uses TRBV2 with TRBJ1-5; 8 bases match TRBD1. CDR3 length: 14 residues. Germline assignment: CDR1 SNHLY and CDR2 FYNNEI. With V trimmed by 6 bases and J by 5 bases, 6 bases remained unmatched. For the CDR3, the DNA is TGTGCCAGCAGACCAGACAGGGGAGATCAGCCCCAGCATTTT. It specifies CASRPDRGDQPQHF.

The chain couples TRBV9 to TRBJ1-3; D perhaps matches TRBD1 (5 bases). The CDR3 is 13 amino acids. Germline-derived CDR1 and CDR2 are SGDLS and YYNGEE. Deletions cut 2 bases from V and 5 bases from J, with 8 bases between. The CDR3 coding sequence is TGTGCCAGCAGCGTTGGGACGAGAAACACCATATATTTT. This encodes CASSVGTRNTIYF.

The genes are TRBV4-3 and TRBJ2-5, with 7 bases lining up with TRBD1. Germline V lookup: CDR1 LGHNA, CDR2 YSLEER. The CDR3 covers 15 residues. The V and J ends lost 1 base and 4 bases, in that order; junction bases with no gene match: 6. The DNA of the CDR3 is TGCGCCAGCAGCCAAGGGGGGAGACAGGGAGAGACCCAGTACTTC. This sequence encodes CASSQGGRQGETQYF.

This rearrangement joins TRBV27 to TRBJ1-1; a possible D gene is TRBD1 (6 bases). V was clipped by 3 bases and J by 6 bases, with 14 bases between them. Per germline, CDR1 MNHEY and CDR2 SMNVEV (reference sequence). The CDR3 runs to 14 residues. The CDR3 protein is CASSFLGAGAEAFF. The CDR3 DNA reads TGTGCCAGCAGTTTTCTGGGGGCTGGGGCTGAAGCTTTCTTT.

The rearrangement joins TRBV28 to TRBJ1-5; D perhaps matches TRBD1 (5 bases). Germline CDR1 MDHEN, CDR2 SYDVKM. V gave up 3 bases and J gave up 1 base, with 19 bases separating them. The CDR3 has 18 residues. CDR3 in amino acids: CASSFIGLGPGSNQPQHF. In DNA, the CDR3 is TGTGCCAGCAGTTTTATAGGCCTGGGACCGGGGAGCAATCAGCCCCAGCATTTT.

The genes are TRBV10-3 and TRBJ1-5, with 8 positions matching TRBD1. V was clipped by 4 bases and J by 5 bases; unmatched bases: 4. The germline gives CDR1 ENHRY, CDR2 SYGVKD. This CDR3 is 14 amino acids long. In nucleotides, the CDR3 is TGTGCCATCAGTGTCGGACAGGGAGATCAGCCCCAGCATTTT. The encoded protein is CAISVGQGDQPQHF.

The chain joins TRBV2 to TRBJ2-5; D could derive from TRBD1 or TRBD2 (5 bases each). The CDR3 has 14 amino acids. Trimming cost V 6 bases and J 5 bases, with 16 bases left between them. CDR1 is SNHLY, CDR2 FYNNEI, per germline. CDR3 nucleotides: TGTGCCAGCAGGTCGGGACCCTCTAAGGAGACCCAGTACTTC. It codes for CASRSGPSKETQYF.

J is TRBJ1-5 and V is TRBV19; TRBD1 aligns across 7 bases. The germline V gene encodes CDR1 LNHDA and CDR2 SQIVND (reference sequence). The V gene end was trimmed by 7 bases and the J gene end by 3 bases; junction bases not matched to a gene: 12. This CDR3 is built from 16 residues. The CDR3 DNA follows: TGTGCCAGTAAGGGGAGTCCGGGACAGTTCAATCAGCCCCAGCATTTT. Its translation: CASKGSPGQFNQPQHF.

The CDR3 loop reads CASSQDPSGSTNTGELFF. CDR3 coding DNA: TGCGCCAGCAGCCAAGATCCCTCAGGTAGCACGAACACCGGGGAGCTGTTTTTT. The chain combines TRBV4-3 with TRBJ2-2; no clear D gene. Deletions cut 0 bases from V and 0 bases from J, with 14 bases between. This CDR3 is 18 amino acids long. Germline V gene sequence: CDR1 LGHNA, CDR2 YSLEER.

This chain connects TRBV2 to TRBJ2-3; perhaps TRBD1 as D (5 bases). The germline V gene encodes CDR1 SNHLY and CDR2 FYNNEI. The CDR3 extends over 13 amino acids. V dropped 6 bases and J dropped 5 bases, with 12 bases sitting between them. The CDR3 DNA is TGTGCCAGCAGCTTAAACGACAGAGATACGCAGTATTTT. Protein: CASSLNDRDTQYF. Full variable domain (outside the CDR3, taken from reference TRBV2 and TRBJ2-3): EPEVTQTPSHQVTQMGQEVILRCVPISNHLYFYWYRQILGQKVEFLVSFYNNEISEKSEIFDDQFSVERPDGSNFTLKIRSTKLEDSAMYFCASSLNDRDTQYFGPGTRLTVL.

The V gene is TRBV4-3, the J gene TRBJ2-2; possible D gene TRBD1, 6 bases. The CDR3 has 15 amino acids. The V and J ends lost 0 bases and 2 bases respectively, with 7 bases between them. The V gene's germline CDR1 is LGHNA and CDR2 YSLEER. CDR3 protein: CASSQEQGNTGELFF. The CDR3 bases are TGCGCCAGCAGCCAAGAACAGGGAAACACCGGGGAGCTGTTTTTT.

V usage is TRBV18 and J usage is TRBJ2-7; D is possibly TRBD1 (6 bases). Germline values: CDR1 KGHSH, CDR2 LQKENI. V was shortened by 3 bases and J by 0 bases, with 15 bases between the two germline ends. The length of the CDR3 is 16 residues. CDR3 sequence (DNA): TGTGCCAGCTCACCCCCAGGGCAGGGGCTCTCCTACGAGCAGTACTTC. It translates to CASSPPGQGLSYEQYF.

The CDR3, as DNA: TGTGCCAGCAGCGACAGGGGAGGTACTGAAGCTTTCTTT. As protein: CASSDRGGTEAFF. V is TRBV6-5 and J is TRBJ1-1, with 8 bases matching TRBD1. Germline CDR1 is MNHEY and CDR2 is SVGAGI. The CDR3 contains 13 residues. V gave up 6 bases and J gave up 5 bases; unmatched junction bases: 5.

Here the CDR3 reads CASSIVRGNTEAFF. The CDR3 coding sequence is TGTGCCAGTAGTATAGTTCGAGGGAACACTGAAGCTTTCTTT. This chain uses TRBV19 with TRBJ1-1; D unresolved. Germline V gene sequence: CDR1 LNHDA, CDR2 SQIVND (reference sequence). Trimming took off 1 base at V and 1 base at J, with 7 bases between the two ends. The CDR3 loop spans 14 amino acids.

V usage is TRBV7-3 and J usage is TRBJ2-1; D not certain. This CDR3 contains 13 residues. Germline assignment: CDR1 SGHTA and CDR2 FQGTGA. V was cut by 6 bases and J by 4 bases, with 10 bases left in between. In DNA, the CDR3 is TGTGCCAGCAGTCCCAGCTGGTACAATGAGCAGTTCTTC. This gives the protein CASSPSWYNEQFF.

The chain uses TRBV6-1 and TRBJ1-6, with 9 nucleotides matching TRBD1. The CDR3 consists of 13 residues. The junction had 1 base not matched to a gene; V was cut back by 5 bases and J by 8 bases. In germline, CDR1 is MNHNS, CDR2 SASEGT. Here the CDR3 DNA reads TGTGCCAGCAGTACAGGGGGCGATTCACCCCTCCACTTT. Protein product: CASSTGGDSPLHF.

The genes are TRBV4-2 and TRBJ2-1; 10 bases fit TRBD1. There are 16 residues in the CDR3. V lost 4 bases, J lost 9 bases, and 12 bases stayed unmatched. From germline, CDR1 is LGHNA and CDR2 YNFKEQ. CDR3 protein: CASSPLQGQGGGEQFF. CDR3 DNA sequence: TGTGCCAGCAGCCCTCTCCAAGGACAGGGGGGCGGTGAGCAGTTCTTC.

This clone was observed a handful of times. The chain recombines TRBV7-9 with TRBJ1-2; no firm D call. Germline values: CDR1 SEHNR, CDR2 FQNEAQ (reference sequence). The V and J ends lost 7 bases and 3 bases respectively, with 15 bases between them. The CDR3 contains 14 residues. The CDR3 here is CASTQSRLDYGYTF. CDR3 sequence (DNA): TGTGCCAGCACCCAGTCGCGATTAGACTATGGCTACACCTTC.

The J gene is TRBJ1-1, the V gene TRBV6-5, with 7 bases matching TRBD1. The CDR3 is made up of 15 amino acids. Germline CDR1 and CDR2: MNHEY and SVGAGI. Trimming cost V 5 bases and J 2 bases; bases outside gene matches: 8. Written as DNA, the CDR3 is TGTGCCAGCAGTAAACCAGGGGGGCTTAACACTGAAGCTTTCTTT. Protein product: CASSKPGGLNTEAFF.

V usage is TRBV7-2 and J usage is TRBJ2-7; D is ambiguous. The CDR3 contains 13 residues. Germline loops: CDR1 SGHTA, CDR2 FQGNSA. V was trimmed by 1 base and J by 3 bases, leaving 7 bases between them. This CDR3 is CASSLGGLYEQYF. The CDR3 bases are TGTGCCAGCAGCTTAGGTGGGCTCTACGAGCAGTACTTC.

The chain couples TRBV28 to TRBJ1-6, with TRBD1 matching 7 bases. The germline gives CDR1 MDHEN, CDR2 SYDVKM. The trim removed 2 bases at V and 4 bases at J, leaving 5 bases unmatched. The CDR3 totals 16 residues. CDR3 nucleotide sequence: TGTGCCAGCAGTTTAGCCCAGGGGGGTTATAATTCACCCCTCCACTTT. Its protein is CASSLAQGGYNSPLHF.

V and J are TRBV19 and TRBJ1-4; no firm D call. Germline V gene lookup returns CDR1 LNHDA and CDR2 SQIVND (reference sequence). The CDR3 spans 13 residues. Trimming removed 8 bases at V and 5 bases at J, with 12 bases between. CDR3 bases: TGTGCCAGTTTGACCCCGTCGAATGAAAAACTGTTTTTT. Protein: CASLTPSNEKLFF.

V is TRBV5-1 and J is TRBJ2-2, with TRBD1 as a possible D gene (6 bases). Per the germline V gene, CDR1 is SGHRS and CDR2 is YFSETQ. The CDR3 covers 15 residues. Trimming shortened V by 2 bases and J by 4 bases, and 12 bases separated the two germline ends. The chain's CDR3 is CASSLLDSSTGELFF. The CDR3 nucleotides read TGCGCCAGCAGCTTACTGGACAGTTCCACCGGGGAGCTGTTTTTT. Filled out from reference TRBV5-1 and TRBJ2-2, the complete variable domain reads KAGVTQTPRYLIKTRGQQVTLSCSPISGHRSVSWYQQTPGQGLQFLFEYFSETQRNKGNFPGRFSGRQFSNSRSEMNVSTLELGDSALYLCASSLLDSSTGELFFGEGSRLTVL.

The chain has TRBV10-3 and TRBJ2-1; possible D gene TRBD1, 5 bases. This CDR3 has 12 amino acids. Germline V gene sequence: CDR1 ENHRY, CDR2 SYGVKD. With 7 bases removed from V and 9 bases from J, the gap between germline ends came to 13 bases. The CDR3 loop reads CAIKAPQGEQFF. CDR3 nucleotide sequence: TGTGCCATCAAGGCTCCGCAGGGTGAGCAGTTCTTC.